The TCR beta chain under discussion was sequenced for a study of blood T cell repertoires in COVID-19. Overall study context: COVID-19 samples from acute and convalescent phases originated in the United States, Italy and Spain.

This CDR3 is 12 amino acids long. V lost 8 bases and J lost 2, with 12 bases in between. Germline CDR1 is GTSNPN and CDR2 is SVGIG (reference sequence). Seattle patients were enrolled during active infection and followed longitudinally. Original data processing: Amplification of reference gene primers was used by the study to estimate nucleated cell counts. This table comes from immunoSEQ multiplex PCR, and its TCRdb copy is limited to in-frame clones, with some not included. That table is the source of V, J and clone size, and D and trimming were worked out from the DNA. There are about 350,000 clones in the sample; roughly 90% occur only once, and about 7% lies in the top ten.

The chain uses TRBV30 and TRBJ2-5, with D possibly matching TRBD1 (5 bases). The sequence was obtained from a woman between 65 and 79 years old with COVID-19, enrolled during active disease. The sample was peripheral blood. CDR3 in DNA: TGTGCCGTCGGTCAGGGACAAGAGACCCAGTACTTC. As protein: CAVGQGQETQYF.